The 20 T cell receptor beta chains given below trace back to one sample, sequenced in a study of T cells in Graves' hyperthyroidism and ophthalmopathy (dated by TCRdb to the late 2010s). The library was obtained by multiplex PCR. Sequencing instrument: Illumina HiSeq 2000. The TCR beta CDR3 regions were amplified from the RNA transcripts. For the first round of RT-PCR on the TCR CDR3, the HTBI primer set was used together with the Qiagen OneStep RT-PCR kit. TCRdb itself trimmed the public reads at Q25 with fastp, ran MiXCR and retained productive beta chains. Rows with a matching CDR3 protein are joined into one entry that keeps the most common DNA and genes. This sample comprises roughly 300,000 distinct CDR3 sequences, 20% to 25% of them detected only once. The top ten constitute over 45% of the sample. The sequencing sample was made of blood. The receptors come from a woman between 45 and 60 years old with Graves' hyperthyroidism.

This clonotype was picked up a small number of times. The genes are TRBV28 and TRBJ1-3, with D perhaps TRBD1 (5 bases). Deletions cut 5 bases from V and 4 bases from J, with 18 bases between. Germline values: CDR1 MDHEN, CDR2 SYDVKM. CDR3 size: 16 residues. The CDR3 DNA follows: TGTGCCAGCAGTCCCCCCCCCCCAGGGCCCGGAAACACCATATATTTT. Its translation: CASSPPPPGPGNTIYF.

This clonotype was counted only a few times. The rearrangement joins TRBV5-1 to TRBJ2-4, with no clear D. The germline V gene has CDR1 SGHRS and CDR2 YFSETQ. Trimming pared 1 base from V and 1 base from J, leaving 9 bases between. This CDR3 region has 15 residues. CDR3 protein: CASSLYSTAKNIQYF. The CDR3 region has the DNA TGCGCCAGCAGCTTGTACAGTACGGCCAAAAACATTCAGTACTTC.

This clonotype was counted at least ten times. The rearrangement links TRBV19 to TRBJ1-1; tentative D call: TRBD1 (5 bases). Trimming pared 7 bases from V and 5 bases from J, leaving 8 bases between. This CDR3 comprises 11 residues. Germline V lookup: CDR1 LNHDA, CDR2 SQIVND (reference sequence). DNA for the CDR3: TGTGCCAGTACCGAGGGGACTGAAGCTTTCTTT. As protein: CASTEGTEAFF.

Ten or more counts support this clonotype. The CDR3 here is CASSLSSGRAQETQYF. The CDR3 coding sequence is TGTGCCAGCAGTTTATCCAGCGGGAGGGCCCAAGAGACCCAGTACTTC. The chain couples TRBV28 to TRBJ2-5; 10 bases map to TRBD2. Losses at the gene ends were 1 base for V and 1 base for J; bases not matched to a gene: 3. This CDR3 contains 16 residues. The germline V gene has CDR1 MDHEN and CDR2 SYDVKM.

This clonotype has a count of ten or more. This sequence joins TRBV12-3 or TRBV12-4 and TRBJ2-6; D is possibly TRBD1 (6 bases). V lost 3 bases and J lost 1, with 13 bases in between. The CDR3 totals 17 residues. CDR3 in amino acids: CASSFKGVHSGANVLTF. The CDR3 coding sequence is TGTGCCAGCAGTTTTAAGGGGGTGCATTCTGGGGCCAACGTCCTGACTTTC.

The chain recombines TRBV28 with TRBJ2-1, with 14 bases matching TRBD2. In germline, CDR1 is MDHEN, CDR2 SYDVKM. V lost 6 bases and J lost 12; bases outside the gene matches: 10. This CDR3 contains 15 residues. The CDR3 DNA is TGTGCCAGCAGCTCGAGACTAGCGGGAGGGCCCTCGCAGTTCTTC. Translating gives CASSSRLAGGPSQFF.

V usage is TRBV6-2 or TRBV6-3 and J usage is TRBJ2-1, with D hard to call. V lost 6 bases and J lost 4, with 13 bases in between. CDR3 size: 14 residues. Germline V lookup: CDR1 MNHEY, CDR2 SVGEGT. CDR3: CASSKGVPYNEQFF. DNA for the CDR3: TGTGCCAGCAGCAAAGGTGTCCCATACAATGAGCAGTTCTTC.

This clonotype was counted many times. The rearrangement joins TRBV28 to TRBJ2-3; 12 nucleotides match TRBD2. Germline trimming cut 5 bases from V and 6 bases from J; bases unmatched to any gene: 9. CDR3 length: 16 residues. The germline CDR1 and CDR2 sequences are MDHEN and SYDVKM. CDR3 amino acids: CASSPGTSGSGDTQYF. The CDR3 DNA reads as TGTGCCAGCAGTCCGGGGACTAGCGGGTCCGGGGATACGCAGTATTTT. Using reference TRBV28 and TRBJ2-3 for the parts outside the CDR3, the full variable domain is DVKVTQSSRYLVKRTGEKVFLECVQDMDHENMFWYRQDPGLGLRLIYFSYDVKMKEKGDIPEGYSVSREKKERFSLILESASTNQTSMYLCASSPGTSGSGDTQYFGPGTRLTVL.

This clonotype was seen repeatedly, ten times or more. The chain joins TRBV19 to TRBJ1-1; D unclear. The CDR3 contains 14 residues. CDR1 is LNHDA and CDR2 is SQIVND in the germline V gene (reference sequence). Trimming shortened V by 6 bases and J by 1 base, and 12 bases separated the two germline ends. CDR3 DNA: TGTGCCAGTAGGCTACACAACCCGAACACTGAAGCTTTCTTT. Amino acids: CASRLHNPNTEAFF.

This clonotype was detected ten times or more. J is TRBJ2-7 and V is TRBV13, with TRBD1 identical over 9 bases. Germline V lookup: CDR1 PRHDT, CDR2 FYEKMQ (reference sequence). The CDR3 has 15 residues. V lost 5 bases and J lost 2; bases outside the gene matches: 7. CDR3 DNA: TGTGCCAGCAGCCCGTCGGGACAGGGCACCTACGAGCAGTACTTC. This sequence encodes CASSPSGQGTYEQYF.

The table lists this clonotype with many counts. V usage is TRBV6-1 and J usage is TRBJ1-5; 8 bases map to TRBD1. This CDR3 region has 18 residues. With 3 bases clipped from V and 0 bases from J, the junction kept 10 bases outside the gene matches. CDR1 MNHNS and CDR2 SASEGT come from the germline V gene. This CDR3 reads CASSEQGARGYSNQPQHF. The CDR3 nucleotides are TGTGCCAGCAGTGAGCAGGGGGCCAGGGGATATAGCAATCAGCCCCAGCATTTT.

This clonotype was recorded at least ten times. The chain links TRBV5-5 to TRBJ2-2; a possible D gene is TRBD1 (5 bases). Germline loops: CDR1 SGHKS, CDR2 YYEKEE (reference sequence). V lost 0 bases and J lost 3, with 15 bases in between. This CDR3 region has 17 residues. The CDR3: CASSLGTTEFYTGELFF. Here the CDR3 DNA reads TGTGCCAGCAGCTTGGGGACAACAGAATTCTACACCGGGGAGCTGTTTTTT.

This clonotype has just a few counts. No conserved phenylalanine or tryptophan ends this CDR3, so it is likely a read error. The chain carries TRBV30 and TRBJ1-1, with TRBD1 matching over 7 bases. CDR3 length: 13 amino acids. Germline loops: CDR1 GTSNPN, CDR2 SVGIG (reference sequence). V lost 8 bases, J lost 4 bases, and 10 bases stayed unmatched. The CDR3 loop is CATRQGLPTEAFL. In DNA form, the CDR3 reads TGTGCCACTCGACAGGGTTTGCCCACTGAAGCTTTCCTT.

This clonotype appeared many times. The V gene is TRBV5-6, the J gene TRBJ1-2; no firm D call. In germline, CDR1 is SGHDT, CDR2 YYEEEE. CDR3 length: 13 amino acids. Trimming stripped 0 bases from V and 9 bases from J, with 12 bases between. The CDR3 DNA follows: TGTGCCAGCAGCTTGGCCGGGCCTGGACGCTACACCTTC. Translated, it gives CASSLAGPGRYTF.

The CDR3 DNA is TGCGCCAGCAGCCAAGTCGGGGGGATCCACGAGCAGTACTTC. Its protein is CASSQVGGIHEQYF. This chain links TRBV4-1 with TRBJ2-7; 7 positions agree with TRBD2. The CDR3 runs 14 residues. Germline V gives CDR1 MGHRA, CDR2 YSYEKL. The trim removed 1 base at V and 5 bases at J, leaving 5 bases unmatched.

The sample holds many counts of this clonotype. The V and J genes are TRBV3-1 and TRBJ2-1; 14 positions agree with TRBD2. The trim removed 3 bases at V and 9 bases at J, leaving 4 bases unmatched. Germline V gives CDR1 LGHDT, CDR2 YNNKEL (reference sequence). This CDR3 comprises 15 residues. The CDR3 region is CASSQQGLAGGEQFF. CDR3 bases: TGTGCCAGCAGCCAGCAAGGACTAGCGGGAGGTGAGCAGTTCTTC.

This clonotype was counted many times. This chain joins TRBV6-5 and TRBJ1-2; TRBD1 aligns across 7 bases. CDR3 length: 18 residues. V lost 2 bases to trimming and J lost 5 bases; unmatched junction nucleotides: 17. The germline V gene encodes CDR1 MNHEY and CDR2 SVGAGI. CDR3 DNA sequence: TGTGCCAGCAGTTACCCGGACAAAAACGGGACAGACCCTTATGGCTACACCTTC. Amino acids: CASSYPDKNGTDPYGYTF.

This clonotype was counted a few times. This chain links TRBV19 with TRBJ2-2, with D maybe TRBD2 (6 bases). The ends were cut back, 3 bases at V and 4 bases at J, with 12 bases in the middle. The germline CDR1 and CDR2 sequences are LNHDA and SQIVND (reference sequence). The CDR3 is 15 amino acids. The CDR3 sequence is CASSIGGVGTGELFF. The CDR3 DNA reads TGTGCCAGTAGTATTGGCGGGGTCGGCACCGGGGAGCTGTTTTTT.

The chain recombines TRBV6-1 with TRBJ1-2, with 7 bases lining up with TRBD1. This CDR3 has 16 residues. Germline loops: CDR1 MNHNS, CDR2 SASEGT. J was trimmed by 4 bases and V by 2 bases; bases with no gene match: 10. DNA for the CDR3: TGTGCCAGCAGTGAACGATGGACAGGCGTCTCCTATGGCTACACCTTC. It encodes CASSERWTGVSYGYTF.

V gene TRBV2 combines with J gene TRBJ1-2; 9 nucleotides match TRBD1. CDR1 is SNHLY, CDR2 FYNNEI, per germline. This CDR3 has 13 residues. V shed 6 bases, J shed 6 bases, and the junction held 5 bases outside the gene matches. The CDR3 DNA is TGTGCCAGCAGAGAACAGGGGGCGCATGGCTACACCTTC. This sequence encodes CASREQGAHGYTF.